This T cell receptor beta chain was sequenced for a study of T-cell memory formation after mild COVID-19. General study results and limits: Memory from before infection featured some responding clones, which suggests cross-reactive memory joined.

The V end lost 0 bases, the J end lost 0 bases, and 11 bases lay between the germline ends. Germline-derived CDR1 and CDR2 are LGHNA and YSLEER. This CDR3 region has 16 residues. A remark on this clonotype: The antigen is unknown.

TCRdb reprocessed the 5' RACE reads with MiXCR, giving one entry per CDR3 protein. The sample consists of some 350,000 distinct CDR3 sequences, approximately 15% of them appearing once. The V and J genes are TRBV4-3 and TRBJ1-1; D might be TRBD1 (5 bases). Sequenced material: PBMCs or a T cell subset sorted from them (not recorded which). The receptor's source is a young man who had mild COVID-19 (a few samples of this study predate the infection). Cell type and time point are not known. As DNA, the CDR3 is TGCGCCAGCAGCCAAGAGTCTACCAGGGTGAACACTGAAGCTTTCTTT. Protein: CASSQESTRVNTEAFF.